These T cell receptor beta chains were read from a single sample in a study of PD-L1 blockade in urothelial cancer. Sequenced by immunoSEQ multiplex PCR; TCRdb stores in-frame clones only, minus some. The table lists roughly 77,000 clones, roughly 84% of them singletons. Material: PBMCs, obtained around atezolizumab (anti-PD-L1) treatment. All receptors come from a woman in her 70s with urothelial cancer. Both conserved end residues are part of each CDR3. The D gene is left open where the match is weak. Some rows have no size entry. The others give once, few or many, or a class for an expanded clone.

TRBJ2-1 | . | TRBV7-9 | . | TGTGCCAGCAGCTTAGCTCGGGGTAGCAGCTCCTACAATGAGCAGTTCTTC | CASSLARGSSSYNEQFF
TRBJ2-6 | TRBD1 | TRBV19 | . | TGTGCCAGTAACACCCCCGGGACAGTCGTCTCTGGGGCCAACGTCCTGACTTTC | CASNTPGTVVSGANVLTF
TRBJ2-6 | TRBD1 | TRBV19 | . | TGTGCCAGTACGACAGGGTTCGGGGCCAACGTCCTGACTTTC | CASTTGFGANVLTF
TRBJ2-1 | . | TRBV4-1 | . | TGCGCCAGCAGCCAACCGACGACAGCAAGCTCCTACAATGAGCAGTTCTTC | CASSQPTTASSYNEQFF
TRBJ2-7 | TRBD2 | TRBV29-1 | . | TGCAGCGTTGAAGGACTAGCGGGGGACGAGCAGTACTTC | CSVEGLAGDEQYF
TRBJ1-6 | TRBD1 | TRBV7-2 | . | TGTGCCAGCAGCTTAGCAACAGGGGCAAATTCACCCCTCCACTTT | CASSLATGANSPLHF
TRBJ2-1 | TRBD1 | TRBV9 | medium-sized | TGTGCCAGCAGCGTAGTGGGACAGGGGGCTTACAATGAGCAGTTCTTC | CASSVVGQGAYNEQFF
TRBJ2-1 | TRBD1 | TRBV5-6 | . | TGTGCCAGCAGCACCGGGACAGGCTACAATGAGCAGTTCTTC | CASSTGTGYNEQFF
TRBJ2-7 | TRBD1 | TRBV5-1 | . | TGCGCCAGCAGAGGGACAGGGAAGCACGAGCAGTACTTC | CASRGTGKHEQYF
TRBJ2-3 | . | TRBV5-1 | . | TGCGCCAGCAGCTTGTTCGCGGCTGGGACAGATACGCAGTATTTT | CASSLFAAGTDTQYF
TRBJ2-1 | TRBD2 | TRBV11-1 | . | TGTGCCAGCAGCTTAGTAGCGGGAGAGCACAATGAGCAGTTCTTC | CASSLVAGEHNEQFF
TRBJ2-1 | TRBD2 | TRBV7-6 | many | TGTGCCAGCAGCCCCGGGGGGGCTAGCAATGAGCAGTTCTTC | CASSPGGASNEQFF
TRBJ1-5 | . | TRBV2 | . | TGTGCCAGCAGTGACTTCAGGAATCAGCCCCAGCATTTT | CASSDFRNQPQHF
TRBJ2-1 | TRBD2 | TRBV7-6 | . | TGTGCCAGCAGCTTAGCGCTTGGCGGGAGAATCCATGAGCAGTTCTTC | CASSLALGGRIHEQFF
TRBJ2-2 | . | TRBV9 | few | TGTGCCAGCAGCGTTTCAACGGGGTTATCGAACACCGGGGAGCTGTTTTTT | CASSVSTGLSNTGELFF
TRBJ1-1 | . | TRBV7-2 | . | TGTGCCAGCAGCTTAGCGTCGGGGGCTGAAGCTTTCTTT | CASSLASGAEAFF